The rows below give T cell receptor beta chains drawn from one sample of a study of Ad26.COV2.S vaccination and SARS-CoV-2 variants. Libraries were prepared by immunoSEQ multiplex PCR; TCRdb keeps only in-frame clonotypes and omits some of them. The sample lists over 250,000 clones; more than 70% were seen once. The specimen was peripheral blood, collected in a trial of Ad26.COV2.S vaccine versus placebo. These receptors came from a person aged 18 to 59 who received the Ad26.COV2.S COVID-19 vaccine or a placebo. The CDR3 runs from the conserved cysteine through the conserved F or W. A D gene is named only where the DNA matches it firmly. Expanded clones get a size class; other rows say once, few or many, or leave the size out.

>TRBJ2-7|-|-|14|TRBV18
TGTGCCAGCTCACCGGGGGTTAGCTCCTACGAGCAGTACTTC
CASSPGVSSYEQYF
>TRBJ2-3|-|TRBD2|14|TRBV30
TGTGCCTGTGTAGCGGGTCCGGGCACAGATACGCAGTATTTT
CACVAGPGTDTQYF
>TRBJ2-1|-|-|14|TRBV7-9
TGTGCCAGCAGCTTTTGGGAGGGGGGGAATGAGCAGTTCTTC
CASSFWEGGNEQFF
>TRBJ2-5|-|-|15|TRBV11-1
TGTGCCAGCAGCCCGAATATCAGGTCCCAGGAGACCCAGTACTTC
CASSPNIRSQETQYF
>TRBJ2-1|once|-|12|TRBV3-1/TRBV3-2
TGTGCCAGCAGCCTTCTAAGCAATGAGCAGTTCTTC
CASSLLSNEQFF
>TRBJ2-2|-|TRBD1|18|TRBV12-5
TGTGCTAGTGGTCCAAAAGCAGGACAGGGGGCGCTTACTGGGGAGCTGTTTTTT
CASGPKAGQGALTGELFF
>TRBJ2-2|-|TRBD2|15|TRBV6-2/TRBV6-3
TGTGCCAGCAGTTCGCTAGCGGGAGACACCGGGGAGCTGTTTTTT
CASSSLAGDTGELFF
>TRBJ1-3|-|-|15|TRBV6-6
TGTGCCAGCAGCCAGACAGGCTTCGCTGGAAACACCATATATTTT
CASSQTGFAGNTIYF
>TRBJ1-1|-|-|17|TRBV9
TGTGCCAGCAGCGTAGAAGGGATGGGGGCGCAGGACACTGAAGCTTTCTTT
CASSVEGMGAQDTEAFF
>TRBJ1-2|once|TRBD1|16|TRBV4-1
TGCGCCAGCAGCCAAGAAACAGGGGAATTAGGGTATGGCTACACCTTC
CASSQETGELGYGYTF
>TRBJ2-1|-|-|13|TRBV5-6
TGTGCCAGCAGCTTTCCCATCTACAATGAGCAGTTCTTC
CASSFPIYNEQFF
>TRBJ2-2|-|-|14|TRBV7-3
TGTGCCAGCAGCCCGACACCTAACACCGGGGAGCTGTTTTTT
CASSPTPNTGELFF
>TRBJ2-7|-|TRBD1|16|TRBV4-1
TGCGCCAGCAGTCCCCAGCCGGGACAGGGGGCAATCGAGCAGTACTTC
CASSPQPGQGAIEQYF
>TRBJ2-2|-|-|15|TRBV29-1
TGCAGCGTTGCCGTGGACAGCCCGAGCACCGGGGAGCTGTTTTTT
CSVAVDSPSTGELFF
>TRBJ1-1|-|TRBD1|12|TRBV6-5
TGTGCCAGCACCGGAGGGGGCGGGGGAGCTTTCTTT
CASTGGGGGAFF
>TRBJ2-3|-|TRBD2|17|TRBV2
TGTGCCAGCAGTGCCAGACTAGCGGGTACTAGCACAGATACGCAGTATTTT
CASSARLAGTSTDTQYF
>TRBJ1-2|-|TRBD1|13|TRBV29-1
TGCAGCGAGGGGGGGGACAGGACCTATGGCTACACCTTC
CSEGGDRTYGYTF
>TRBJ2-7|-|-|13|TRBV5-4
TGTGCCAGCAGCTTGGACAGGACCTACGAGCAGTACTTC
CASSLDRTYEQYF
>TRBJ2-3|-|TRBD2|13|TRBV19
TGTGCCAGTAGAACTAGCGGGACAGATACGCAGTATTTT
CASRTSGTDTQYF
>TRBJ2-1|-|-|15|TRBV20-1
TGCAGTGCTAGTCGACCTGCCAGCTCCTACAATGAGCAGTTCTTC
CSASRPASSYNEQFF
>TRBJ1-5|-|TRBD1|16|TRBV19
TGTGCCAGTAGTCTTTTGACAGGGGGTAGCAATCAGCCCCAGCATTTT
CASSLLTGGSNQPQHF
>TRBJ1-1|-|TRBD1|11|TRBV2
TGTGCCAGCAGTAGACAGGGTAAAGCTTTCTTT
CASSRQGKAFF
>TRBJ1-1|-|-|13|TRBV7-2
TGTGCCAGCAGCTTCGTCCAGGGTTCTGAAGCTTTCTTT
CASSFVQGSEAFF
>TRBJ2-3|-|-|16|TRBV5-1
TGCGCCAGCAGCGCCGGACTCCAAGCCCTCACAGATACGCAGTATTTT
CASSAGLQALTDTQYF
>TRBJ1-2|-|TRBD1|12|TRBV19
TGTGCCACTTTAGTTGGGACAGGGACCTACACCTTC
CATLVGTGTYTF
>TRBJ2-7|-|TRBD2|16|TRBV2
TGTGCCAGCAGTGGTAGACTAGCGGGAGGGGTTTACGAGCAGTACTTC
CASSGRLAGGVYEQYF
>TRBJ1-1|once|TRBD1|16|TRBV15
TGTGCCACCAGCAGAGGTATTGGGACAGCTCGGACTGAAGCTTTCTTT
CATSRGIGTARTEAFF
>TRBJ2-7|-|TRBD1|14|TRBV10-3
TGTGCCATCAGTCCGACAGGGAGCTCCTACGAGCAGTACTTC
CAISPTGSSYEQYF
>TRBJ1-2|once|-|16|TRBV4-1
TGCGCCAGCAGCCAAGTGGAGGCTAAGGTCGACTATGGCTACACCTTC
CASSQVEAKVDYGYTF
>TRBJ1-5|-|-|13|TRBV28
TGTGCCAGCAGCACAGGGATCTTTCAGCCCCAGCATTTT
CASSTGIFQPQHF
>TRBJ2-1|once|-|9|TRBV27
TGTGCCAGCGGAGGTGAGCAGTTCTTC
CASGGEQFF